This T cell receptor beta chain was sequenced for a study of cytomegalovirus exposure and HLA in healthy donors (dated by TCRdb to the late 2010s). At the level of the whole study: In an earlier analysis of some 610 of the donors, approximately 300 Gb of sequence data and 90 million to 120 million unique TCR beta sequences from 180 million or so T cells were reported. Roughly 300 gigabases of sequencing data and some 85 million unique TCR sequences were included in an early release covering 500 to 750 HLA-typed donors. The genetic ancestry cluster associated with self-reported Caucasian donors included over 65% of the roughly 410 genotyped donors. The aim of the study was to test whether cataloging public T cell receptors could identify signatures of past pathogen exposure. Using immunosequencing, the study profiled T cell repertoires from 500 to 800 subjects and related those repertoires to cytomegalovirus serostatus. Along with the approximately 670-subject first cohort, a separate validation cohort of over a hundred different subjects was used. To predict cytomegalovirus infection status, the study combined high-throughput TCR immunosequencing, statistical association of individual TCRs with disease status, and machine learning. To study patterns of TCR occurrence, a later analysis re-analyzed previously published TCR beta repertoires from under 750 donors and added high-resolution HLA genotyping. The later analysis used no new phenotypic data to find candidate immune exposures, relying instead on TCR beta sequences and their occurrence across donors. An earlier analysis of nearly 600 of the donors applied high-throughput TCR beta sequencing to assess whether each TCR beta V gene segment acted as functional or pseudogenic. Alongside the repertoire data, information on donor age, sex, ethnicity and CMV serostatus was compiled. A later genetic analysis took genome-wide SNP genotypes for about 60% of the roughly 670 donors and used that subset as a discovery cohort. All discovery cohort repertoires had been generated on a single sequencing platform. HLA typing included class I and class II loci at four-digit resolution. The number of typed donors differed by locus: 629-630 for A, B, C, DRB1 and DQB1; 500 to 550 for DQA1; 606 for DPA1; and roughly 450 for DPB1. A handful of DR-DQ haplotypes were treated as single units for association and clustering because of strong linkage in the cohort. On average, 235,054 unique TCR beta nucleotide sequences were sequenced per donor among fewer than 500 genotyped donors of the cohort, with roughly 20% of those sequences being non-productive.

The library was obtained by the immunoSEQ multiplex PCR assay. For the multiplex PCR, a mixture combining 60 forward primers for TCR Vbeta segments and 13 reverse primers for TCR Jbeta segments was used. The CDR3 region of rearranged TCR beta genes was amplified from genomic DNA by a multiplex PCR assay. The Illumina HiSeq System was used to sequence the amplified TCR beta libraries as 87-base-pair reads. On the study's bioinformatics: Across the 500 to 750 repertoires, a later analysis counted approximately 75 million unique TCR beta chains, approximately 10 million of which were shared by at least two donors. A nearest-neighbor algorithm error-corrected the raw reads and collapsed the reads into unique sequences, merging closely related sequences to remove PCR and sequencing errors. CDR3 sequences were aligned to IMGT reference sequences to assign V, D and J gene segments. Each retained sequence needed at least a six-nucleotide match to both a V gene segment and a J gene segment. A rearrangement was called productive if the CDR3 had no stop codons and remained in frame with V and J, and every other rearrangement was called non-productive. Following IMGT convention, CDR3 was defined as the stretch from the second conserved V-encoded cysteine up to the conserved J-encoded phenylalanine. The earlier analysis of some 550 of the donors excluded any sequence lacking an unambiguous match to a single V gene segment. In an earlier analysis of about 590 of the donors, a V segment was called functional when productive rearrangements were above 56.7%, and segregating when the standard deviation between donors exceeded 5%. A statistical classification framework was built for diagnosing cytomegalovirus status from the catalog of TCR beta chain sequences. A later analysis assigned V and J genes by comparing TCR nucleotide sequences with IMGT/GENE-DB human TR gene sequences. The TCRdist pipeline was used in a later analysis to assign CDR3 sequences and most-parsimonious VDJ recombination scenarios. A later analysis defined each TCR beta chain by its CDR3 amino acid sequence plus V-gene family, and excluded reads lacking a unique V-gene family. In a later analysis, around 650 highly shared, low-generation-probability nucleotide sequences were removed to address suspected cross-contamination and a sequencing artifact. A later analysis calculated a clonal expansion index for each public chain from normalized within-repertoire ranks of inferred template counts. Generation probabilities in a later analysis came from a VDJ recombination model fitted to out-of-frame rearrangements, and those results were checked against IGoR. Hypergeometric tests were used in a later analysis to score TCR-TCR, TCR-HLA and TCR-CMV co-occurrence, with a repertoire-size bias correction applied to the TCR pairs. In a later analysis, false discovery rates were estimated by permuting HLA or CMV assignments 20 times. In a later analysis, co-occurring TCRs were grouped using DBSCAN, and TCRdist sequence similarity was added for clustering within HLA-allele-positive subsets. Repertoires with fewer than 30,000 or more than 120,000 public chains, plus five repertoires with anomalous nucleotide sharing, were excluded from co-occurrence clustering. This immuneACCESS table, as held by TCRdb, lists in-frame sequences with V and J called but not all clones. Of the missing ones, under half trace to an unresolved V gene in checked studies; the others have no known cause. V and J calls plus clone size are reproduced from that table; the DNA served to infer D and trimming. Here the sample has about 150,000 clones; roughly 74% occur a single time. Together, the top ten hold around 2.8% of the sample.

General study outcomes and caveats: The only immune exposure information available for the cohort was CMV serostatus. A later genetic analysis reported fewer N-insertions in productive TCRs among donors in an Asian-associated ancestry cluster than the roughly 620-donor mean. According to a later analysis, TCR association rates differed among HLA loci, with DRB1 alleles showing the most associated TCRs and HLA-C alleles showing the fewest. The classifier was reported to diagnose cytomegalovirus status with high specificity and sensitivity in both the original and validation cohorts. HLA typing was unavailable for some donors at each locus, so association tests used only the typed subset. The presence/absence analyses assumed that sequencing depth was roughly uniform across donors, and that assumption may not be true. In an earlier analysis of around 500 of the donors, most TCR beta V segments appeared in productive rearrangements about 87% or about 30% of the time, broadly matching IMGT annotations. In vitro tests confirmed that a few of the cytomegalovirus-associated TCR beta chains recognize cytomegalovirus antigens. Most TCR sequences were observed very rarely across donors, whereas some public TCRs were present in many individuals. In a later genetic analysis, a missense DCLRE1C variant was associated with V-gene and J-gene trimming of TCR beta chains, and the association was replicated in an independent cohort. The authors suggested that the approach could potentially be generalized to other disease states and immunological phenotypes. A later analysis found that most CMV-associated TCR beta chains appeared HLA-restricted, with HLA associations seemingly driven largely by CMV exposure. About 15 rarely observed V segments, including chromosome 9 orphons, were excluded from the earlier analysis of several hundred of the donors because counts were too low. A cluster of highly shared sequence variants was judged likely to represent a technical artifact of the sequencing pipeline. Only TCR beta chains were sequenced in this cohort, and the absence of alpha or paired-chain data limited detectable features. A further reported finding was that TCR beta sequences accurately predicted the HLA-A and HLA-B alleles for most subjects in the first cohort. Correlated functional status among segregating V segments might be attributable to linkage disequilibrium, but an unknown experimental factor could not be ruled out. When HLA alleles, especially DR and DQ, strongly co-occurred, TCR associations were difficult to assign to individual alleles. A total of 150 or so TCR beta chains were listed by the study as associated with cytomegalovirus. In a later analysis, HLA-associated TCR beta chains were found to be more clonally expanded and to have lower generation probabilities than equally common non-associated chains. Specific HLA alleles were associated with more than 15,000 TCR beta sequences at a false discovery rate of 0.05 in a later analysis. The 87-base-pair reads could not distinguish some IMGT-functional V segments, including TRBV6-2 and TRBV6-3, so those segments were excluded. A later analysis reported that several top co-occurrence clusters appeared linked to parvovirus B19, influenza, CMV and Epstein-Barr virus.

In total, fewer than 750 healthy bone marrow donors made up the cohort. Cohort members were all nominally healthy when sampled, although unrecorded immune exposures were likely present. The donor was CMV seronegative and was included in the group of a few hundred seronegative cohort members. Each donor provided a peripheral blood sample, and peripheral blood mononuclear cells were used for TCR beta sequencing. The Qiagen DNeasy Blood Extraction Kit was used to extract genomic DNA from the blood cell samples. According to the germline V gene, CDR1 reads MGHRA and CDR2 reads YSYEKL. From the cysteine up to the phenylalanine, the CDR3 has a length of 15 residues. Of all the DNA, just the CDR3 is kept, 45 bases in frame from base 1. Trimming removed 4 bases from V and 5 bases from J, leaving 15 bases between the germline ends. This clone turned up a few times. It has no known antigen specificity. Base qualities are missing; no much larger clone stands one base away.

The origin of this receptor is a young man in good health and CMV-seronegative. Sequenced material: PBMCs. This sequence uses TRBV4-1 and TRBJ1-5, with the D gene not clear enough to name. CDR3 reads: CASSPAPGKYQPQHF. The sequence in DNA is TGCGCCAGCAGCCCGGCGCCGGGAAAGTATCAGCCCCAGCATTTT.